This T cell receptor (beta chain) came from a study of blood T cell repertoires in COVID-19. Categorization into cohorts depended on clinical history that participants reported. Clones were sequenced by immunoSEQ multiplex PCR, and TCRdb holds only the in-frame ones, with some missing. The repertoire holds 210,000 or so clones, about four fifths seen once, with 8.9% in the top ten. CDR1 is LNHDA, CDR2 SQIVND, per germline (reference sequence). J gave up 5 bases and V 5 bases, and 6 bases lay outside the gene matches. The CDR3 runs 14 residues. The TCR was taken from a woman between 50 and 59 years old with acute COVID-19. The rearrangement joins TRBV19 to TRBJ1-5, with TRBD1 identical over 7 bases. Material for sequencing was PBMCs or T cells enriched from blood (not recorded which). The CDR3 DNA is TGTGCCAGTAGTTCCCGACAGGGCGATCAGCCCCAGCATTTT. It specifies CASSSRQGDQPQHF.